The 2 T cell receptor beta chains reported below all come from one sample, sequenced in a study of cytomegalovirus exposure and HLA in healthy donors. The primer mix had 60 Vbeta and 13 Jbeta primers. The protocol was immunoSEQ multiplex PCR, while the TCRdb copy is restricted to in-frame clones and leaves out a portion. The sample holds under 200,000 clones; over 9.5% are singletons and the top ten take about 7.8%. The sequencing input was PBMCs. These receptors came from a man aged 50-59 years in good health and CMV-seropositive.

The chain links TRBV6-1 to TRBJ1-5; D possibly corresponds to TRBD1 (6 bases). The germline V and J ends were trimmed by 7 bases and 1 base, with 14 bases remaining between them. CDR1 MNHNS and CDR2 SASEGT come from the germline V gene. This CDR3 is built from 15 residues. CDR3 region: CASNVGAPSNQPQHF. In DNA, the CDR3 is TGTGCCAGCAATGTGGGGGCCCCCAGCAATCAGCCCCAGCATTTT.

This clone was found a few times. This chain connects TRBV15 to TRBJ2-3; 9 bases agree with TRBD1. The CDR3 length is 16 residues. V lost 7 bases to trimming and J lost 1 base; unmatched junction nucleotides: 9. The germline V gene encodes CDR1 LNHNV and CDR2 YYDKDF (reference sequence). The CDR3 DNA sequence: TGTGCCACCACCGGGGACAGGGACATCCGCACAGATACGCAGTATTTT. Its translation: CATTGDRDIRTDTQYF.